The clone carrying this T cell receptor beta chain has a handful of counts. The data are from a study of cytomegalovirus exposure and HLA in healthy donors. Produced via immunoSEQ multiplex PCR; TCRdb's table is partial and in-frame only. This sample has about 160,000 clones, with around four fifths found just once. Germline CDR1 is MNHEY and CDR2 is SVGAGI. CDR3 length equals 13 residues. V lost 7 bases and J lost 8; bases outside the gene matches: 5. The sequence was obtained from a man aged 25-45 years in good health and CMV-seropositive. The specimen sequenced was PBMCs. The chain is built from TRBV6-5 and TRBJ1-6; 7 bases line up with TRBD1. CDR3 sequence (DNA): TGTGCCAGCACCCCGACAGGGTATTCACCCCTCCACTTT. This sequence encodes CASTPTGYSPLHF.